Shown below are 21 T cell receptor beta chains from a single sample sequenced in a study of vaccination effects on CD4 cells after COVID-19. Expansion with viral peptide pools was applied to antigen-specific CD4+ T cells by the ViraFEST assay prior to sequencing. Following culture for roughly 10 days, CD4+ T cells were isolated. By PCR, the person was confirmed to have had SARS-CoV-2 infection between March and December 2020. Here immunoSEQ multiplex PCR was the method, and the copy in TCRdb shows in-frame clones only, minus some. The sample yields around 53,000 clones, more than 75% seen once. No antigens are known for them. The sequenced sample was CD4+ T cells from PBMCs cultured with HIV peptides, obtained before COVID-19 vaccination. The subset is: HIV-1 Nef peptide pool negative control/reference culture. These receptors all stem from a human donor who had a prior SARS-CoV-2 infection.

The chain joins TRBV11-3 to TRBJ2-7, with D hard to call. Germline V gene lookup returns CDR1 SGHNT and CDR2 YENEEA. The CDR3 spans 12 residues. V lost 5 bases and J lost 0, with 5 bases in between. The CDR3: CASSLLSYEQYF. The CDR3, as DNA: TGTGCCAGCAGCCTCCTCTCCTACGAGCAGTACTTC.

J is TRBJ1-2 and V is TRBV7-2, with D unresolved. CDR3 size: 14 residues. V was trimmed by 0 bases and J by 4 bases, leaving 9 bases between them. The germline V gene has CDR1 SGHTA and CDR2 FQGNSA. CDR3 sequence (DNA): TGTGCCAGCAGCTTAGCGACAATCCCCTATGGCTACACCTTC. It specifies CASSLATIPYGYTF.

V gene TRBV3-1 (or the pseudogene TRBV3-2) combines with J gene TRBJ1-4, with TRBD1 matching over 7 bases. Trimming took 0 bases from V and 0 from J; bases not matched to a gene: 4. The CDR3 totals 17 residues. Germline CDR1 is LGHDT and CDR2 is YNNKEL (reference sequence). The CDR3 DNA sequence: TGTGCCAGCAGCCAAGATTGGCAGGGGGCAACTAATGAAAAACTGTTTTTT. It specifies CASSQDWQGATNEKLFF.

This chain connects TRBV24-1 to TRBJ2-1, with D possibly being TRBD2 (5 bases). Germline V gene lookup returns CDR1 KGHDR and CDR2 SFDVKD. V lost 12 bases and J 4 bases, leaving 15 bases between the germline ends. This CDR3 is 13 amino acids long. DNA of the CDR3: TGTGCCCCGAAGAAGTGGAGGTACAATGAGCAGTTCTTC. It is translated as CAPKKWRYNEQFF.

The V and J genes are TRBV28 and TRBJ2-1; 9 positions match TRBD2. This CDR3 comprises 15 residues. The V and J ends lost 5 bases and 9 bases, in that order; junction bases with no gene match: 11. Germline CDR1 MDHEN, CDR2 SYDVKM. CDR3 in DNA: TGTGCCAGCAGTCTAGCGGGAATTAAGGCGGGTGAGCAGTTCTTC. It yields the protein CASSLAGIKAGEQFF. The full variable domain, completed using reference TRBV28 and TRBJ2-1, is DVKVTQSSRYLVKRTGEKVFLECVQDMDHENMFWYRQDPGLGLRLIYFSYDVKMKEKGDIPEGYSVSREKKERFSLILESASTNQTSMYLCASSLAGIKAGEQFFGPGTRLTVL.

This chain links TRBV6-5 with TRBJ2-1, with 12 nucleotides matching TRBD2. Germline-derived CDR1 and CDR2 are MNHEY and SVGAGI. Trimming at V came to 6 bases and at J to 4 bases, leaving 4 bases not matched to a gene. CDR3 length: 15 amino acids. Here the CDR3 DNA reads TGTGCCAGCAGCCTGGGACTAGCGGGTTACAATGAGCAGTTCTTC. Amino acids: CASSLGLAGYNEQFF.

This sequence joins TRBV30 and TRBJ1-1; D is undetermined. The CDR3 has 13 residues. V was trimmed by 4 bases and J by 3 bases, leaving 12 bases between them. Germline-derived CDR1 and CDR2 are GTSNPN and SVGIG (reference sequence). Here the CDR3 reads CAWTGVRYTEAFF. The CDR3 coding sequence is TGTGCCTGGACGGGAGTAAGGTACACTGAAGCTTTCTTT.

This clone was detected a few times. The rearrangement joins TRBV5-1 to TRBJ1-1, with D possibly being TRBD1 (5 bases). Per the germline V gene, CDR1 is SGHRS and CDR2 is YFSETQ. The CDR3 contains 15 residues. Trimming shortened V by 4 bases and J by 2 bases, and 15 bases separated the two germline ends. The CDR3 reads CASSLIPGPNTEAFF. CDR3 coding DNA: TGCGCCAGCAGCCTCATACCGGGACCCAACACTGAAGCTTTCTTT.

The CDR3 sequence: CATSRGGRGPSGNTIYF. The DNA of the CDR3 is TGTGCCACCAGCAGAGGGGGAAGGGGACCCTCTGGAAACACCATATATTTT. The V and J genes are TRBV15 and TRBJ1-3; D is perhaps TRBD1 (5 bases). This CDR3 comprises 17 residues. V dropped 1 base and J dropped 0 bases, with 13 bases sitting between them. The germline CDR1 and CDR2 sequences are LNHNV and YYDKDF (reference sequence).

CDR3 sequence (DNA): TGTGCCAGCAGCGTAGTGGGCCTGCGGGGGACTGGGGCCAACGTCCTGACTTTC. It is translated as CASSVVGLRGTGANVLTF. The chain joins TRBV9 to TRBJ2-6, with 7 nucleotides matching TRBD2. The CDR3 loop spans 18 amino acids. V lost 0 bases to trimming and J lost 2 bases; unmatched junction nucleotides: 8. Germline assignment: CDR1 SGDLS and CDR2 YYNGEE. The whole variable domain, filled in from reference TRBV9 and TRBJ2-6, reads DSGVTQTPKHLITATGQRVTLRCSPRSGDLSVYWYQQSLDQGLQFLIQYYNGEERAKGNILERFSAQQFPDLHSELNLSSLELGDSALYFCASSVVGLRGTGANVLTFGAGSRLTVL.

The chain carries TRBV24-1 and TRBJ2-1, with 10 bases fitting TRBD1. After removal of 3 bases from V and 8 bases from J, the junction contained 9 bases not matched to a gene. CDR3 length equals 16 residues. Germline CDR1 is KGHDR and CDR2 is SFDVKD. The CDR3 region is CATSDPDRGFFDEQFF. CDR3 DNA: TGTGCCACCAGTGATCCGGACAGGGGGTTTTTCGATGAGCAGTTCTTC.

The rearrangement joins TRBV5-6 to TRBJ1-4, with D unresolved. Trimming took 2 bases from V and 1 from J, leaving 9 bases between them. There are 15 residues in the CDR3. Per germline, CDR1 SGHDT and CDR2 YYEEEE. The CDR3 nucleotides read TGTGCCAGCAGCTTCTATCCGGAAACTAATGAAAAACTGTTTTTT. This encodes CASSFYPETNEKLFF.

The V and J genes are TRBV15 and TRBJ2-7; 9 nucleotides match TRBD1. J lost 2 bases, V lost 5 bases, and 7 bases had no gene match. Germline CDR1 reads LNHNV; CDR2 reads YYDKDF (reference sequence). The CDR3 runs 15 residues. The CDR3 loop reads CATSVAGTGPYEQYF. The CDR3 bases are TGTGCCACCAGCGTTGCCGGGACAGGGCCCTACGAGCAGTACTTC.

The chain uses TRBV5-6 and TRBJ1-2; the D gene is possibly TRBD1 (5 bases). The V and J ends lost 6 bases and 7 bases respectively, with 28 bases between them. The CDR3 has 17 residues. Per germline, CDR1 SGHDT and CDR2 YYEEEE. In nucleotides, the CDR3 is TGTGCCAGCACCAACACCGGGCCCGGGGTTACTAGGGGTGGCTACACCTTC. Translated, it gives CASTNTGPGVTRGGYTF.

This rearrangement joins TRBV11-2 to TRBJ2-4; the match to TRBD2 covers 14 bases. The CDR3 spans 15 residues. CDR1 is SGHAT, CDR2 FQNNGV, per germline. V lost 4 bases and J lost 7; bases outside the gene matches: 3. In DNA, the CDR3 is TGTGCCAGCAGCTCGACTAGCGGGAGGGGGAACATTCAGTACTTC. It specifies CASSSTSGRGNIQYF.

This clone has just one count. This rearrangement joins TRBV4-3 to TRBJ2-2, with D perhaps TRBD2 (6 bases). Germline CDR1 reads LGHNA; CDR2 reads YSLEER. The CDR3 length is 15 residues. With 1 base removed from V and 3 bases from J, the gap between germline ends came to 9 bases. The CDR3 region has the DNA TGCGCCAGCAGCCAAGTGGGGGGAGACACCGGGGAGCTGTTTTTT. It specifies CASSQVGGDTGELFF.

The chain carries TRBV11-3 and TRBJ2-1; 7 nucleotides agree with TRBD2. Germline-derived CDR1 and CDR2 are SGHNT and YENEEA. This CDR3 has 15 residues. Trimming removed 3 bases from V and 10 bases from J; junction bases left unmatched: 12. In nucleotides, the CDR3 is TGTGCCAGCAGCTTGCCTGGAGCCCTTAGCGGGGAGCAGTTCTTC. Translating it yields CASSLPGALSGEQFF.

V and J are TRBV5-6 and TRBJ1-5, with D unclear. V was shortened by 5 bases and J by 7 bases, with 16 bases between the two germline ends. The CDR3 covers 14 residues. Germline V gene lookup returns CDR1 SGHDT and CDR2 YYEEEE. The CDR3 here is CASSFKGLDQPQHF. DNA of the CDR3: TGTGCCAGCAGTTTTAAAGGATTGGACCAGCCCCAGCATTTT. The variable domain in full, completed from reference TRBV5-6 and TRBJ1-5, reads DAGVTQSPTHLIKTRGQQVTLRCSPKSGHDTVSWYQQALGQGPQFIFQYYEEEERQRGNFPDRFSGHQFPNYSSELNVNALLLGDSALYLCASSFKGLDQPQHFGDGTRLSIL.

The genes are TRBV18 and TRBJ1-1; D call uncertain. Germline V lookup: CDR1 KGHSH, CDR2 LQKENI. V was shortened by 0 bases and J by 0 bases, with 8 bases between the two germline ends. The CDR3 sequence is 15 residues long. For the CDR3, the DNA is TGTGCCAGCTCACCACCGGTTACGCTGAACACTGAAGCTTTCTTT. This encodes CASSPPVTLNTEAFF.

The rearrangement links TRBV6-1 to TRBJ2-1; D unclear. CDR1 and CDR2 (germline): MNHNS, SASEGT. V gave up 0 bases and J gave up 7 bases, with 7 bases separating them. The CDR3 consists of 13 residues. The CDR3 is CASSEALNNEQFF. The DNA of the CDR3 is TGTGCCAGCAGTGAAGCGCTTAATAATGAGCAGTTCTTC.

The V and J genes are TRBV15 and TRBJ2-7; D gene ambiguous. V lost 0 bases, J lost 4 bases, and 10 bases lay in between. Germline V CDR1 and CDR2: LNHNV, YYDKDF (reference sequence). The length of the CDR3 is 14 residues. This chain's CDR3 is CATSRDRASYEQYF. The CDR3 DNA is TGTGCCACCAGCAGAGATCGGGCCAGTTACGAGCAGTACTTC.